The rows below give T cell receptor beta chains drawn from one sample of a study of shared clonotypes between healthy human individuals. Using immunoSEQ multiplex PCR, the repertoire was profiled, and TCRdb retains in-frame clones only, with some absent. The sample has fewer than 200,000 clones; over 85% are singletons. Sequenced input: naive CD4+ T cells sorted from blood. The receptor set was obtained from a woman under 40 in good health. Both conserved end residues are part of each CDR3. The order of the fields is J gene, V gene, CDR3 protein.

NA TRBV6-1 CASTSWGQHYEQYF
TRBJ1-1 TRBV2 CASTRQGYEAFF
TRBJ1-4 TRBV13 CASSPLDRNEKLFF
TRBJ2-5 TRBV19 CASRGTVQETQYF
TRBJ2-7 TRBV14 CASSQGARQYF
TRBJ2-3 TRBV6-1 CADRGTEADTQYF
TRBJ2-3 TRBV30 CACQLAGLADTQYF
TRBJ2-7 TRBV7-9 CASRPRDSGTYEQYF
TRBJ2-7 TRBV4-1 CASSQVPGLAAVEQYF
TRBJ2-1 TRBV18 CASSPPARENEQFF
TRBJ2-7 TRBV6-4 CASEGGMTEWEQYF
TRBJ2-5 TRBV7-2 CASSYYRGSQETQYF
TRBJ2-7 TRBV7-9 CASSLGPGLQVPYEQYF
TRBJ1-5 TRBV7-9 CASSLAINQPQHF
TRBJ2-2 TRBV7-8 CASSFLSGSGTTGELFF
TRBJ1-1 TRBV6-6 CASSYSTRGTEAFF
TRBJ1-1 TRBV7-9 CASSLSSQLNTEAFF
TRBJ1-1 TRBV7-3 CASSYERENTEAFF
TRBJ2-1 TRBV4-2 CASSQYAGGSGYNEQFF
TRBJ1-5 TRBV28 CASSYSRDPGHF
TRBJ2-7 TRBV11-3 CASSRMLGWGVSSYEQYF
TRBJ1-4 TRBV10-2 CASSYGSLDEKLFF
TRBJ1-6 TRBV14 CASSPKVDYNSPLHF
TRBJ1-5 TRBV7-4 CASSLINQPQHF
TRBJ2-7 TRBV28 CASSLIDRLRDEQYF
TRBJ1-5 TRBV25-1 CAWGQGAQPQHF
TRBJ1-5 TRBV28 CASSYVYSNQPQHF
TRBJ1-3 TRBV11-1 CASSLVGTGNTIYF
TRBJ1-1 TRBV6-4 CASAKELGTEAFF
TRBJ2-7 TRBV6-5 CASSYSGGSYEQYF
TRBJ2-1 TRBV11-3 CASSLFGGEQFF
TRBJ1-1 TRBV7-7 CASSLTENTEAFF
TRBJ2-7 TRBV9 CASSANRESSYEQYF
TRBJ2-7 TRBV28 CASVRDADSYEQYF
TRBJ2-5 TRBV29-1 CSVEVGTAGETQYF
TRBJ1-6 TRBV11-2 CASSLDRNSPLHF
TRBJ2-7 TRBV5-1 CASSLLGDGYEQYF